Listed below are T cell receptor beta chains from one sample, sequenced in a study of Graves' ophthalmopathy and Graves' hyperthyroidism. TCRdb re-called the multiplex PCR reads with MiXCR, one entry per CDR3 protein. The profile covers 740,000 or so distinct CDR3 sequences, with 40% appearing a single time and 44% taken by the ten largest. Sequencing was performed on peripheral blood. The receptors originated from an adult man with Graves' ophthalmopathy. CDR3s include the opening cysteine and the closing phenylalanine or tryptophan. Each record gives: J gene, V gene, CDR3 protein.

j_gene: TRBJ2-6
v_gene: TRBV7-8
CDR3aa: CASFPHGGGGANVLTF

j_gene: TRBJ1-1
v_gene: TRBV2
CDR3aa: CVGGAGLTEAFF

j_gene: TRBJ1-5
v_gene: TRBV19
CDR3aa: CASSIPGAGQPQHF

j_gene: TRBJ1-6
v_gene: TRBV5-1
CDR3aa: CASSEVSSYNSPLHF

j_gene: TRBJ2-5
v_gene: TRBV7-6
CDR3aa: CASSTLGTDQETQYF

j_gene: TRBJ1-5
v_gene: TRBV19
CDR3aa: CASVGVTNQPQHF

j_gene: TRBJ2-5
v_gene: TRBV15
CDR3aa: CATSILGPTETQYF

j_gene: TRBJ1-2
v_gene: TRBV7-2
CDR3aa: CASSFRGAAGYTF

j_gene: TRBJ1-1
v_gene: TRBV6-1
CDR3aa: CASTRLTGTNTEAFF

j_gene: TRBJ1-5
v_gene: TRBV7-9
CDR3aa: CASSPEHSNQPQHF

j_gene: TRBJ2-7
v_gene: TRBV30
CDR3aa: CAWGANVGEQYF

j_gene: TRBJ2-5
v_gene: TRBV29-1
CDR3aa: CSVCRGFCIETQYF

j_gene: TRBJ1-1
v_gene: TRBV5-8
CDR3aa: CASSFALDRVNTEAFF

j_gene: TRBJ2-5
v_gene: TRBV20-1
CDR3aa: CSASMEGETQYF

j_gene: TRBJ1-1
v_gene: TRBV20-1
CDR3aa: CSASHFAGQGKTEAFF

j_gene: TRBJ2-5
v_gene: TRBV7-9
CDR3aa: CASSSTWGTGLETQYF

j_gene: TRBJ2-3
v_gene: TRBV19
CDR3aa: CASSIFGDTQYF

j_gene: TRBJ2-5
v_gene: TRBV25-1
CDR3aa: CASSAETGAAVETQYF

j_gene: TRBJ2-7
v_gene: TRBV7-9
CDR3aa: CAIRRGYEQYF

j_gene: TRBJ2-7
v_gene: TRBV2
CDR3aa: CASSVKGAYEQYF

j_gene: TRBJ1-1
v_gene: TRBV15
CDR3aa: CATSRGGQVVSTEAFF

j_gene: TRBJ2-5
v_gene: TRBV11-1
CDR3aa: CASSFYICSARASQETQYF

j_gene: TRBJ1-2
v_gene: TRBV25-1
CDR3aa: CASSAAAGGGYGYTF

j_gene: TRBJ1-2
v_gene: TRBV6-5
CDR3aa: CASRQRLTGIDGYTF

j_gene: TRBJ2-5
v_gene: TRBV7-2
CDR3aa: CASSGRTGVSETQYF

j_gene: TRBJ1-1
v_gene: TRBV10-3
CDR3aa: CASSKDRGNTEAFF

j_gene: TRBJ2-7
v_gene: TRBV2
CDR3aa: CASSEWDRREQYF

j_gene: TRBJ1-1
v_gene: TRBV7-9
CDR3aa: CASSQERGLSTEAFF

j_gene: TRBJ2-5
v_gene: TRBV25-1
CDR3aa: CASSEPGGLMETQYF

j_gene: TRBJ2-7
v_gene: TRBV20-1
CDR3aa: CSSGFSRFYEQYF

j_gene: TRBJ2-7
v_gene: TRBV5-1
CDR3aa: CASRKTLTGSYEQYF

j_gene: TRBJ1-1
v_gene: TRBV11-2
CDR3aa: CASSLVRVRRAFF

j_gene: TRBJ1-5
v_gene: TRBV20-1
CDR3aa: CSAYDSQGSNQPQHF

j_gene: TRBJ2-2
v_gene: TRBV19
CDR3aa: CASSIVALAGDLGGELFF

j_gene: TRBJ2-5
v_gene: TRBV10-3
CDR3aa: CASSYTGQNQETQYF

j_gene: TRBJ1-1
v_gene: TRBV5-1
CDR3aa: CASSLATSTEAFF

j_gene: TRBJ2-7
v_gene: TRBV18
CDR3aa: CASSPKGGPYEQYF

j_gene: TRBJ2-5
v_gene: TRBV7-9
CDR3aa: CASSYRDRKQETQYF

j_gene: TRBJ2-7
v_gene: TRBV7-2
CDR3aa: CASSEGLGSYEQYF

j_gene: TRBJ2-7
v_gene: TRBV7-2
CDR3aa: CASSLSKIRGWSSYEQYF

j_gene: TRBJ2-7
v_gene: TRBV28
CDR3aa: CASGYPGSTYEQYF

j_gene: TRBJ1-3
v_gene: TRBV7-2
CDR3aa: CASSLARGGRGNTIYF

j_gene: TRBJ2-5
v_gene: TRBV7-3
CDR3aa: CASSPGTSEAIQETQYF

j_gene: TRBJ2-2
v_gene: TRBV10-3
CDR3aa: CAISEPRGVNTGELFF

j_gene: TRBJ2-6
v_gene: TRBV19
CDR3aa: CASSSPEATLLSGANVLTF

j_gene: TRBJ2-5
v_gene: TRBV20-1
CDR3aa: CSATRDGGPEETQYF

j_gene: TRBJ1-6
v_gene: TRBV4-3
CDR3aa: CASSRSNSPLHF

j_gene: TRBJ1-1
v_gene: TRBV20-1
CDR3aa: CSASIRETRAFF

j_gene: TRBJ2-7
v_gene: TRBV2
CDR3aa: CASSEAGGRTYEQYF

j_gene: TRBJ2-7
v_gene: TRBV15
CDR3aa: CATSRVDRGAYEQYF

j_gene: TRBJ1-2
v_gene: TRBV10-3
CDR3aa: CAISEYPRTHPEKAKGYTF

j_gene: TRBJ2-6
v_gene: TRBV14
CDR3aa: CASSQFILRPGANVLTF

j_gene: TRBJ2-6
v_gene: TRBV29-1
CDR3aa: CSIDEGQLVSGANVLTF

j_gene: TRBJ2-5
v_gene: TRBV7-6
CDR3aa: CASSGREGGETQYF

j_gene: TRBJ2-2
v_gene: TRBV24-1
CDR3aa: CASSSFVAGELFF